The entry that follows covers one T cell receptor beta chain sequence. The data derive from a study of T cell changes during pregnancy in multiple sclerosis. Produced via immunoSEQ multiplex PCR; TCRdb's table is partial and in-frame only. The data contain more than 65,000 clones, about 90% of them singletons. The CDR3 loop spans 10 amino acids. Germline V CDR1 and CDR2: GTSNPN, SVGIG (reference sequence). The V end was cut by 5 bases, the J end by 8 bases, with 8 bases between. This TCR was recovered from a female donor with multiple sclerosis, enrolled in a pregnancy study. The V call is TRBV30, the J call TRBJ2-3; D remains ambiguous. The sequencing here drew on CD4+ T cells from peripheral blood mononuclear cells, taken before pregnancy. Here the CDR3 reads CAWERSTQYF. The CDR3 DNA reads as TGTGCCTGGGAGAGATCTACGCAGTATTTT.